This TCR beta chain is from a study of T cell responses to AZD1222 COVID-19 vaccine. In its sample, this clone was seen once. What it binds is unknown. Clones were read by immunoSEQ multiplex PCR, and TCRdb kept only the in-frame ones, dropping some. Of around 99,000 clones in the sample, roughly 86% are singletons; the top ten hold roughly 13%. Notes on the study in general: At baseline, seropositivity was found in only a handful of AZD1222 recipients. Variant regions that are unmutated are reportedly the target of nearly half of spike-specific TCRs. White British people made up most donors, females outnumbered males, and clonal diversity was possibly underestimated. The span of vaccine-associated CD4 TCRs extended across spike, with dominance at 160-218 and 743-854.

CDR1 and CDR2 from the germline V gene are SGHTS and YDEGEE. Trimming pared 6 bases from V and 9 bases from J, leaving 7 bases between. The CDR3 length is 9 residues. This sequence joins TRBV5-8 and TRBJ2-7; no reliable D call. This receptor was identified in an adult in good health. Sequences were derived from peripheral blood, sampled on day 0 of MenACWY control vaccination. The CDR3 spells CASTKGQYF. For the CDR3, the DNA is TGTGCCAGCACCAAGGGGCAGTACTTC.